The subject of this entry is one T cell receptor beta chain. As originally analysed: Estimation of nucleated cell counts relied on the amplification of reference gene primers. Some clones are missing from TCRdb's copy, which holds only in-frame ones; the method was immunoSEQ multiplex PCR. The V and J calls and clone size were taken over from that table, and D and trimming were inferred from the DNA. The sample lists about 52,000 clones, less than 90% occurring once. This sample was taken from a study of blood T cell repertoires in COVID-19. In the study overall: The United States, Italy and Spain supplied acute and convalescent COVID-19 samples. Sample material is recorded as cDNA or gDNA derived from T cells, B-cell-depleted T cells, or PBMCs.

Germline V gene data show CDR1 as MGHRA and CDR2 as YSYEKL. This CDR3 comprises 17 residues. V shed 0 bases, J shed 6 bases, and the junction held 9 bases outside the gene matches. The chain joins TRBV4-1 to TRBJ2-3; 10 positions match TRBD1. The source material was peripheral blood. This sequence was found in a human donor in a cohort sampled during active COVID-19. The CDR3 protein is CASSQDPGTGVWDTQYF. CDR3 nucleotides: TGCGCCAGCAGCCAAGATCCCGGGACAGGGGTATGGGATACGCAGTATTTT.